This is a list of T cell receptor beta chains from one sample in a study of T cells in Graves' hyperthyroidism and ophthalmopathy. TCRdb re-called the multiplex PCR reads with MiXCR, one entry per CDR3 protein. The sample lists some 620,000 distinct CDR3 sequences, roughly 17% occurring once. Sequences were obtained from blood. Receptor source: a woman aged 25 to 39 with Graves' hyperthyroidism. Each CDR3 is given with its conserved first and last residue. The D gene is left open where the match is weak. Rows give clone size only sometimes, using once, few, many, or a class for an expanded clone.

D gene,V gene,J gene,clone size,CDR3 protein,CDR3 DNA
.,TRBV4-2,TRBJ2-7,few,CASSQELNLAYEQYF,TGTGCCAGCAGCCAAGAGTTAAATTTAGCCTACGAGCAGTACTTC
TRBD1,TRBV5-6,TRBJ1-2,few,CASSSPLTVQGVYGYTF,TGTGCCAGCAGCTCCCCGCTAACGGTACAGGGGGTTTATGGCTACACCTTC
TRBD1,TRBV20-1,TRBJ1-1,few,CSAHLRQGRTEAFF,TGCAGTGCTCACCTTAGACAGGGACGGACTGAAGCTTTCTTT
.,TRBV5-1,TRBJ2-2,.,CASSHYDGLAGELFF,TGCGCCAGCAGCCACTATGACGGCCTGGCCGGGGAGCTGTTTTTT
.,TRBV27,TRBJ2-1,many,CASSPRGNNEQFF,TGTGCCAGCAGCCCCCGGGGCAACAATGAGCAGTTCTTC
TRBD1,TRBV6-1,TRBJ2-2,many,CASSPSVGTGAGELFF,TGTGCCAGCAGTCCATCGGTCGGGACAGGGGCCGGGGAGCTGTTTTTT
.,TRBV5-5,TRBJ2-7,.,CASSRGMGLGYEQYF,TGTGCCAGCAGCCGAGGTATGGGGCTGGGCTACGAGCAGTACTTC
.,TRBV3-1,TRBJ2-7,few,CASSQDGRTIVYEQYF,TGTGCCAGCAGCCAAGACGGGAGAACCATCGTCTACGAGCAGTACTTC
.,TRBV28,TRBJ2-1,.,CASSSPPRPRGSYNEQFF,TGTGCCAGCAGTTCCCCCCCTCGACCTAGGGGTTCCTACAATGAGCAGTTCTTC
TRBD2,TRBV13,TRBJ2-3,.,CASSSRTSGGERTDTQYF,TGTGCCAGCAGCTCCCGGACTAGCGGAGGGGAACGCACAGATACGCAGTATTTT